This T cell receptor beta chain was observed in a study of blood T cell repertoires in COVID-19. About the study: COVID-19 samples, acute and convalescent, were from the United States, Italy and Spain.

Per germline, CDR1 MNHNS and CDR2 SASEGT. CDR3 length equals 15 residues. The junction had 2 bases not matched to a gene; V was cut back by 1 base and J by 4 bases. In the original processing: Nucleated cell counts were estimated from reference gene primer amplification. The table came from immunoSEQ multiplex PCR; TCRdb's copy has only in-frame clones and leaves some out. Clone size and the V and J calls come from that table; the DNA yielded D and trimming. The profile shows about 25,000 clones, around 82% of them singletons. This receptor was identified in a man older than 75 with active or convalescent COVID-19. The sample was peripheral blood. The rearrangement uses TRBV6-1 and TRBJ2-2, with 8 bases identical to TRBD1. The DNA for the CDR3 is TGTGCCAGCAGTGAAGGAACAGGGGGCACCGGGGAGCTGTTTTTT. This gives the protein CASSEGTGGTGELFF.